The 20 T cell receptor beta chains presented below share a single source sample, sequenced in a study of stem cell transplantation in POMP-related autoinflammatory disease. Sequenced by immunoSEQ multiplex PCR; TCRdb stores in-frame clones only, minus some. The table shows some 9,400 clones, with 75% to 85% occurring only once. Sequenced here: CD4+ T cells from PBMCs, sampled after stem cell transplantation. These receptors were collected from a human patient with POMP-related autoinflammation and immune dysregulation (PRAID). The graft donor may have given rise to some T cells.

CDR3 sequence reads: CASSQEGTSRTDTQYF. DNA of the CDR3: TGTGCCAGCAGCCAAGAAGGGACTAGCCGCACAGATACGCAGTATTTT. The V and J genes are TRBV4-2 and TRBJ2-3; 9 positions match TRBD2. Germline V gene lookup returns CDR1 LGHNA and CDR2 YNFKEQ. CDR3 size: 16 residues. V was clipped by 0 bases and J by 1 base; unmatched bases: 2.

This clone was counted a few times. The rearrangement links TRBV6-5 to TRBJ2-5; D is perhaps TRBD2 (5 bases). Germline CDR1 reads MNHEY; CDR2 reads SVGAGI. The CDR3 loop spans 15 amino acids. V lost 2 bases to trimming and J lost 1 base, with 11 bases between them. CDR3 nucleotides: TGTGCCAGCAGTTACCGGGGAGTAGGCCAAGAGACCCAGTACTTC. Translating it yields CASSYRGVGQETQYF.

This chain links TRBV5-4 with TRBJ2-7, with 8 nucleotides matching TRBD2. Trimming took 0 bases from V and 0 from J; bases not matched to a gene: 5. The CDR3 runs to 16 residues. Germline lookup yields CDR1 SGHNT and CDR2 YYREEE (reference sequence). The DNA of the CDR3 is TGTGCCAGCAGCTTGGGTAGCGGGGCCTCCTCCTACGAGCAGTACTTC. The encoded protein is CASSLGSGASSYEQYF.

The V gene is TRBV4-1, the J gene TRBJ1-1; weak D call: TRBD1 (5 bases). The CDR3 sequence is 18 residues long. Looked up from germline, CDR1 is MGHRA and CDR2 is YSYEKL. The germline V and J ends were trimmed by 0 bases and 1 base, with 18 bases remaining between them. CDR3 amino acids: CASSQDFWGTLKNTEAFF. The DNA of the CDR3 is TGCGCCAGCAGCCAAGATTTTTGGGGGACCCTCAAGAACACTGAAGCTTTCTTT.

This sequence joins TRBV10-3 and TRBJ2-3, with 11 bases that match TRBD2. This CDR3 comprises 17 residues. After removal of 6 bases from V and 3 bases from J, the junction contained 11 bases not matched to a gene. CDR1 ENHRY and CDR2 SYGVKD come from the germline V gene. CDR3 region: CAIRAGTSGPGTDTQYF. The CDR3 DNA reads as TGTGCCATCAGAGCCGGGACTAGCGGACCGGGGACAGATACGCAGTATTTT.

This clone came up a few times. CDR3 loop: CASSKYKGSSTDTQYF. CDR3 DNA: TGTGCCAGTAGTAAATACAAGGGTAGTAGCACAGATACGCAGTATTTT. The chain carries TRBV19 and TRBJ2-3; D not resolved. The CDR3 is made up of 16 amino acids. Germline values: CDR1 LNHDA, CDR2 SQIVND (reference sequence). The V end lost 4 bases, the J end lost 0 bases, and 14 bases lay between the germline ends.

V usage is TRBV11-2 and J usage is TRBJ2-5; D might be TRBD1 or TRBD2, each matching 6 bases. V dropped 2 bases and J dropped 2 bases, with 18 bases sitting between them. This CDR3 region has 17 residues. Germline loops: CDR1 SGHAT, CDR2 FQNNGV. CDR3 DNA sequence: TGTGCCAGCAGCTTATGGCCCCCGGGGGCGGGACAAGAGACCCAGTACTTC. It translates to CASSLWPPGAGQETQYF.

V and J are TRBV6-5 and TRBJ2-7; perhaps TRBD1 as D (6 bases). CDR1 and CDR2 from the germline V gene are MNHEY and SVGAGI. The length of the CDR3 is 13 residues. The V gene lost 6 bases and the J gene lost 5 bases, with 14 bases spanning the gap. The CDR3 DNA is TGTGCCAGCAGACAGGGACGGACGAACGAGCAGTACTTC. Amino acid sequence: CASRQGRTNEQYF.

The V and J genes are TRBV7-3 and TRBJ2-3, with TRBD2 matching over 7 bases. Looked up from germline, CDR1 is SGHTA and CDR2 is FQGTGA. The CDR3 covers 15 residues. V gave up 6 bases and J gave up 0 bases; unmatched junction bases: 6. For the CDR3, the DNA is TGTGCCAGCAGTTCAAGCGGGGAAAGCACAGATACGCAGTATTTT. The encoded protein is CASSSSGESTDTQYF.

This rearrangement joins TRBV9 to TRBJ2-3, with TRBD2 matching over 7 bases. Germline V CDR1 and CDR2: SGDLS, YYNGEE. V gave up 0 bases and J gave up 8 bases; unmatched junction bases: 6. This CDR3 spans 14 amino acids. CDR3 sequence (DNA): TGTGCCAGCAGCGTAGGGGAGGGCCGGGGTACGCAGTATTTT. Translation gives CASSVGEGRGTQYF.

V is TRBV6-5 and J is TRBJ2-5; 13 nucleotides align to TRBD2. The CDR3 runs 15 residues. V shed 4 bases and J 5 bases; nucleotides not matched to a gene: 4. Germline V CDR1 and CDR2: MNHEY, SVGAGI. DNA of the CDR3: TGTGCCAGCAGTTCACTAGCGGGAGGGCGGGAGACCCAGTACTTC. The encoded protein is CASSSLAGGRETQYF.

This rearrangement joins TRBV18 to TRBJ2-7; 9 positions agree with TRBD1. Trimming at V came to 5 bases and at J to 3 bases, leaving 8 bases not matched to a gene. The CDR3 has 15 residues. Germline V CDR1 and CDR2: KGHSH, LQKENI. CDR3 sequence: CASSGRTGADYEQYF. The DNA for the CDR3 is TGTGCCAGCTCAGGGCGGACAGGGGCGGACTACGAGCAGTACTTC. The whole variable domain, filled in from reference TRBV18 and TRBJ2-7, reads NAGVMQNPRHLVRRRGQEARLRCSPMKGHSHVYWYRQLPEEGLKFMVYLQKENIIDESGMPKERFSAEFPKEGPSILRIQQVVRGDSAAYFCASSGRTGADYEQYFGPGTRLTVT.

The rearrangement links TRBV5-1 to TRBJ2-4; no reliable D call. Germline V lookup: CDR1 SGHRS, CDR2 YFSETQ. V lost 9 bases and J lost 6, with 13 bases in between. This CDR3 has 12 amino acids. The CDR3: CATLGPGNIQYF. In DNA, the CDR3 is TGCGCCACCCTAGGACCGGGAAACATTCAGTACTTC.

This clone has more than one count but fewer than ten. The chain has TRBV30 and TRBJ1-1, with D perhaps TRBD1 (5 bases). Germline values: CDR1 GTSNPN, CDR2 SVGIG (reference sequence). V shed 4 bases and J shed 0 bases, with 15 bases lying between them. The CDR3 sequence is 15 residues long. The CDR3 reads CAWNRLRDLNTEAFF. CDR3 bases: TGTGCCTGGAATAGACTAAGGGACCTGAACACTGAAGCTTTCTTT.

The chain is built from TRBV27 and TRBJ1-3; no reliable D call. CDR3 size: 14 residues. CDR1 MNHEY and CDR2 SMNVEV come from the germline V gene (reference sequence). The V end was cut by 5 bases, the J end by 2 bases, with 10 bases between. For the CDR3, the DNA is TGTGCCAGCAGTCCACTTGTTACTGGAAACACCATATATTTT. This gives the protein CASSPLVTGNTIYF.

The V call is TRBV19, the J call TRBJ1-5; possible D gene TRBD1, 5 bases. This CDR3 contains 14 residues. In germline, CDR1 is LNHDA, CDR2 SQIVND (reference sequence). V was shortened by 4 bases and J by 3 bases, with 10 bases between the two germline ends. The CDR3 DNA reads TGTGCCAGTAGTAACTTGACAGTCAATCAGCCCCAGCATTTT. It yields the protein CASSNLTVNQPQHF.

The CDR3: CASSARISGTSNYNEQFF. As DNA, the CDR3 is TGTGCCAGCAGCGCCAGAATATCCGGGACTAGCAACTACAATGAGCAGTTCTTC. This rearrangement joins TRBV6-4 to TRBJ2-1; 9 bases map to TRBD2. Germline loops: CDR1 MRHNA, CDR2 SNTAGT. Losses at the gene ends were 6 bases for V and 3 bases for J; bases not matched to a gene: 15. This CDR3 is built from 18 residues.

The chain carries TRBV6-5 and TRBJ1-3; D not certain. The germline V gene encodes CDR1 MNHEY and CDR2 SVGAGI. The ends were cut back, 6 bases at V and 0 bases at J, with 6 bases in the middle. The CDR3 runs 13 residues. The CDR3 DNA follows: TGTGCCAGCAGGTTTCGCTCTGGAAACACCATATATTTT. Translation gives CASRFRSGNTIYF.

The chain employs TRBV7-8 and TRBJ1-1, with D tentatively TRBD1 (5 bases). V was trimmed by 1 base and J by 1 base, leaving 7 bases between them. There are 14 residues in the CDR3. Germline CDR1 SGHVS, CDR2 FQNEAQ. The CDR3 DNA is TGTGCCAGCAGCTTAGTGGGGGGGAACACTGAAGCTTTCTTT. This sequence encodes CASSLVGGNTEAFF.

This sequence joins TRBV6-2 or TRBV6-3 and TRBJ2-7; D gene uncertain. Germline V CDR1 and CDR2: MNHEY, SVGEGT. The CDR3 extends over 11 amino acids. Deletions cut 4 bases from V and 3 bases from J, with 4 bases between. CDR3 loop: CASSSHYEQYF. The CDR3 DNA sequence: TGTGCCAGCAGTTCGCACTACGAGCAGTACTTC.